This T cell receptor beta chain is from a study of identical twins. Findings of the study overall: Fewer insertions marked abundant cord blood beta clonotypes; young adult naive trended weakly, memory not at all. Excess low generation probability was seen in twin-shared out-of-frame alpha sequences.

TCRdb reanalysed the 5' RACE reads using MiXCR and keeps one entry per CDR3 protein. Among a few hundred thousand distinct CDR3 sequences listed, around 9% were seen once. Regarding this clonotype: The target antigen is unknown.

This CDR3 is 18 amino acids long. Trimming took 8 bases from V and 1 from J; bases not matched to a gene: 17. J is TRBJ2-7 and V is TRBV12-3 or TRBV12-4; 10 positions match TRBD1. This TCR came from a woman aged 45 to 65 in good health. Sequencing was carried out using naive T cells sorted from blood. The CDR3 protein is CASGPTPQTGQGSYEQYF. The DNA of the CDR3 is TGTGCCAGCGGCCCCACCCCCCAGACGGGACAGGGGTCCTACGAGCAGTACTTC.